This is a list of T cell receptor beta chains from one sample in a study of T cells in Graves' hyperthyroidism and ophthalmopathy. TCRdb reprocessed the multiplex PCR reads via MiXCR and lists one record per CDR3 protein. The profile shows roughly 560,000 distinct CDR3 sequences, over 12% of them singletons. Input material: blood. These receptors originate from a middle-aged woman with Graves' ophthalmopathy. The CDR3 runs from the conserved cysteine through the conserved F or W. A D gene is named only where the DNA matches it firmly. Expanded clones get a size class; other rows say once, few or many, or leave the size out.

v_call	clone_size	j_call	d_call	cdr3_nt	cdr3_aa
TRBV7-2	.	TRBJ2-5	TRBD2	TGTGCCAGCAGCTTTGGGGCGGGAGTTGGAGAGACCCAGTACTTC	CASSFGAGVGETQYF
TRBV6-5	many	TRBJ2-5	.	TGTGCCAGCAGTTACTCGGGGGGTTGGGAGACCCAGTACTTC	CASSYSGGWETQYF
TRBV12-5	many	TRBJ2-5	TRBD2	TGTGCTAGTGGTTTGGGGCTAGCGGGGACACCGGAGACCCAGTACTTC	CASGLGLAGTPETQYF
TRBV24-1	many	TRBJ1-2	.	TGTGCCACCAGTGATAGCTTCCGAAACTATGGCTACACCTTC	CATSDSFRNYGYTF
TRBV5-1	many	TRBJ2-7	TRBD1	TGCGCCAGCAGCTTTGACAGGGATAGAGAGCAGTACTTC	CASSFDRDREQYF
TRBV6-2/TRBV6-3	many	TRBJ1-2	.	TGTGCCAGCACCTCAAGCCCCGGAGTCTATGGCTACACCTTC	CASTSSPGVYGYTF
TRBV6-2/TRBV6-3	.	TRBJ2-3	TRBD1	TGTGCCAGCAGTCGGGACAGAGTCACAGATACGCAGTATTTT	CASSRDRVTDTQYF
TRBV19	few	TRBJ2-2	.	TGTGCCAGTTGCGAACAGGGGAGGACTGACGGGGAGCTGTTTTTT	CASCEQGRTDGELFF
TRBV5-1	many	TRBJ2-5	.	TGCGCCAGCAGCGCGGCGGAAGGAGTGGTAGAGACCCAGTACTTC	CASSAAEGVVETQYF
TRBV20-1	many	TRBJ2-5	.	TGCAGTGCTATCAATGATGGAGAGACCCAGTACTTC	CSAINDGETQYF
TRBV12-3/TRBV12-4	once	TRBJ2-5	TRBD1	TGTGCCAGCAGAACCGGGACAGGACTTCAAGAGACCCAGTACTTC	CASRTGTGLQETQYF
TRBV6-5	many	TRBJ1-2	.	TGTGCCAGCAGTTCCTCCCGGGAGGGAAACTATGGCTACACCTTC	CASSSSREGNYGYTF
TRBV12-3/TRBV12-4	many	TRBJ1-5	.	TGTGCCAGCACCCACTCCCCCCCGCCTAGCAATCAGCCCCAGCATTTT	CASTHSPPPSNQPQHF
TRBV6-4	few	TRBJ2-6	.	TGTGCCAGCAGTTCCACCACGCTGAGGGCCAACGTCCTGACTTTC	CASSSTTLRANVLTF
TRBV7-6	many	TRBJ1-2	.	TGTGCCAGCAGCCACATTCATTGGGGTGGAAGGGCATCTAACTATGGCTACACCTTC	CASSHIHWGGRASNYGYTF
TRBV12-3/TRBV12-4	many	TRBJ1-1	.	TGTGCCAGCAGTTTAACAGGGTGGACCACTGAAGCTTTCTTT	CASSLTGWTTEAFF
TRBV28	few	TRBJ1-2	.	TGTGCCAGCAACCTTAAGGGGACACAAGACTATGGCTACACCTTC	CASNLKGTQDYGYTF
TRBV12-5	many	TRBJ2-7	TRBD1	TGTGCTAGTGGTTTGGTTCCGGGACAGGCGGCCCCCTACGAGCAGTACTTC	CASGLVPGQAAPYEQYF
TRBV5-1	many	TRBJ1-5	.	TGCGCCAGCAGCGCAGGGGTTGGGTCCAATCAGCCCCAGCATTTT	CASSAGVGSNQPQHF
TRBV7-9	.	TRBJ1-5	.	TGTGCCAGCAGCCCCGACAGGCCTGGCAGTCAGCCCCAGCATTTT	CASSPDRPGSQPQHF
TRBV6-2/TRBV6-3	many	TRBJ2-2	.	TGTGCCACCGAAGACACCGGGGAGCTGTTTTTT	CATEDTGELFF
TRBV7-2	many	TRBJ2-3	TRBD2	TGTGCCAGCAGCTGGACTAGCGGGGGAGCGAATACGCAGTATTTT	CASSWTSGGANTQYF
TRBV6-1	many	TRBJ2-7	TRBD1	TGTGCCAGCAGTGAAGTTACAGGGGGGCCCTACTCCTACGAGCAGTACTTC	CASSEVTGGPYSYEQYF
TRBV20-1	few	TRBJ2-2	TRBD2	TGCAGTGCCCCCAAAGGGACTAGCGGGAACACCGGGGAGCTGTTTTTT	CSAPKGTSGNTGELFF
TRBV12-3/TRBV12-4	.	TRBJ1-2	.	TGTGCCAGCAGCCTCTCAGGGGCGCGGGAATATGGCTACACCTTC	CASSLSGAREYGYTF
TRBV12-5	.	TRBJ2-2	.	TGTGCTAGTGGTTTGGTATCGGGACAACTCACCGGGGAGCTGTTTTTT	CASGLVSGQLTGELFF
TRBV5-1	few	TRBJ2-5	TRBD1	TGCGCCAGCAGCCTCCGGGACAGGGGGCGCCGGGAGACCCAGTACTTC	CASSLRDRGRRETQYF
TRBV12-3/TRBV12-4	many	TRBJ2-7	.	TGTGCCAGCAGTCTCGGGACACGCACCTACGAGCAGTACTTC	CASSLGTRTYEQYF
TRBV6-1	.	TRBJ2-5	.	TGTGCCAGCAGGTCAGGGCCGCAGTCGGTCCAGACCCAGTACTTC	CASRSGPQSVQTQYF
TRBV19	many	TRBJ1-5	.	TGTGCCAGTAGTATAAGAGGACATACGAGCAATCAGCCCCAGCATTTT	CASSIRGHTSNQPQHF
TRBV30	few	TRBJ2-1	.	TGTGCCTGGAGTGTTAGGGGCCCTCCCTACAATGAGCAGTTCTTC	CAWSVRGPPYNEQFF
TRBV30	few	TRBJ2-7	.	TGTGCCTGGAGCGAAGGGGAAGTCTACGAGCAGTACTTC	CAWSEGEVYEQYF
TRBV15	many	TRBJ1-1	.	TGTGCCACCAGCAGAGAACGATCCCCGGCTACTGAAGCTTTCTTT	CATSRERSPATEAFF
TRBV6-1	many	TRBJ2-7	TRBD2	TGTGCCAGCAGTGAAGCTACGGGACTAGCGGGAGGGCGGTACGAGCAGTACTTC	CASSEATGLAGGRYEQYF
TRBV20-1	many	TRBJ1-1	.	TGCAGTGCTGGCGCAGGTGTGAACACTGAAGCTTTCTTT	CSAGAGVNTEAFF
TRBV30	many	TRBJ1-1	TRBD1	TGTGCCTGGAGTCGGGACAGCCATTCTGAAGCTTTCTTT	CAWSRDSHSEAFF
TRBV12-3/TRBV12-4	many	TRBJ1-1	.	TGTGCCAGCAGTTTACGGGTGCCGAACACTGAAGCTTTCTTT	CASSLRVPNTEAFF
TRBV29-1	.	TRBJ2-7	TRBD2	TGCAGCGTGGGGGGGGACCAGCCCCCCTACGAGCAGTACTTC	CSVGGDQPPYEQYF
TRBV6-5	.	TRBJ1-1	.	TGTGCCAGCAGTTACTCGCCGGGACACAAGAACACTGAAGCTTTCTTT	CASSYSPGHKNTEAFF
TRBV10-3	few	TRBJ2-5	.	TGTGCCATCAGTGAACCGCCCCCACTGGGGACCCAGTACTTC	CAISEPPPLGTQYF
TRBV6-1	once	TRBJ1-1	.	TGTGCCAGCAGGGGTTATGAAGCTTTCTTT	CASRGYEAFF
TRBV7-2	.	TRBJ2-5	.	TGTGCCAGCAGCCCTCGGTCGGCCGGGGAAGAGACCCAGTACTTC	CASSPRSAGEETQYF
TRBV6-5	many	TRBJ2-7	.	TGTGCCAGCAGTTACTTCCAGACTCCAACCTACGAGCAGTACTTC	CASSYFQTPTYEQYF
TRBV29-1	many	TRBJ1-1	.	TGCAGCGTTGAAGCCCCGGGGGGCCACACTGAAGCTTTCTTT	CSVEAPGGHTEAFF
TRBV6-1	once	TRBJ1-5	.	TGTGCCAGCAGCACCCCAATACCGTCTAACAATCAGCCCCAGCATTTT	CASSTPIPSNNQPQHF
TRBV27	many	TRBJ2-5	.	TGTGCCAGCGGGCAAACGACGGGACTCCTCCAAGAGACCCAGTACTTC	CASGQTTGLLQETQYF
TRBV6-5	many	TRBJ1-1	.	TGTGCCAGCAGTTACGACGACGACAGGCTGAACACTGAAGCTTTCTTT	CASSYDDDRLNTEAFF
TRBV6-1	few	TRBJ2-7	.	TGTGCCAGCAGTCCACAGGGAAAGGCGGTCGGGGAGCAGTACTTC	CASSPQGKAVGEQYF
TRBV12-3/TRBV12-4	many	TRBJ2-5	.	TGTGCCAGCAGTTTAGCTAAGGCCGGACAGAGAAAGACCCAGTACTTC	CASSLAKAGQRKTQYF
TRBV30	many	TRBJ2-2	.	TGTGCCTGGAGTGGGCCTTCCGGGGAGCTGTTTTTT	CAWSGPSGELFF
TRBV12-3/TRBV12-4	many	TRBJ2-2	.	TGTGCCAGCAGTTTAGTTGATTCCGGGGAGCTGTTTTTT	CASSLVDSGELFF
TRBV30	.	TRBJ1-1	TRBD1	TGTGCCTGGAAAGGACAGGCCAACCCGGGGACTGAAGCTTTCTTT	CAWKGQANPGTEAFF
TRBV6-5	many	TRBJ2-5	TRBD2	TGTGCCAGCAGTTTTGCGGGAGGGGGAGAGACCCAGTACTTC	CASSFAGGGETQYF
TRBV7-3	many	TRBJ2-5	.	TGTGCCAGCAGCTTAAATGCGGAATCGACCCAGTACTTC	CASSLNAESTQYF
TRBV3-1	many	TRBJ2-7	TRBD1	TGTGCCAGCAGCCAATCTGGGACAGGGGGTGACGAGCAGTACTTC	CASSQSGTGGDEQYF
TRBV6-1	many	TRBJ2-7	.	TGTGCCAGCAGTGAGGCGGACTTGACCTACGAGCAGTACTTC	CASSEADLTYEQYF